What follows describes a single TCR beta chain. Its cognate antigen is unknown. These data are taken from a study of blood T cells in healthy people across ages. General study results and limits: Possibly confounding the expanded clonotype changes was the fact that donor CMV status was unknown. Whereas aged donors had fewer naive CD4+ cells, long-lived donors had more of them and higher diversity.

RNA extraction gave at least 5 micrograms of total RNA per sample. The germline V and J ends were trimmed by 0 bases and 1 base, with 9 bases remaining between them. Germline CDR1 and CDR2: MGHRA and YSYEKL. The CDR3 totals 15 residues. PCR was performed a second time for roughly 7 to 11 cycles using a sample-barcoded 5' primer and a J-beta primer mix. TCRdb reprocessed the 5' RACE reads via MiXCR and lists one record per CDR3 protein. The sample consists of hundreds of thousands of distinct CDR3 sequences, approximately 50% of them appearing once. This TCR derives from a man between 60 and 70 years old in good health. The chain links TRBV4-1 to TRBJ1-1; no clear D gene. The sequencing input was blood. In DNA form, the CDR3 reads TGCGCCAGCAGCCAAGACAGTACAGAGAACACTGAAGCTTTCTTT. This translates into CASSQDSTENTEAFF.